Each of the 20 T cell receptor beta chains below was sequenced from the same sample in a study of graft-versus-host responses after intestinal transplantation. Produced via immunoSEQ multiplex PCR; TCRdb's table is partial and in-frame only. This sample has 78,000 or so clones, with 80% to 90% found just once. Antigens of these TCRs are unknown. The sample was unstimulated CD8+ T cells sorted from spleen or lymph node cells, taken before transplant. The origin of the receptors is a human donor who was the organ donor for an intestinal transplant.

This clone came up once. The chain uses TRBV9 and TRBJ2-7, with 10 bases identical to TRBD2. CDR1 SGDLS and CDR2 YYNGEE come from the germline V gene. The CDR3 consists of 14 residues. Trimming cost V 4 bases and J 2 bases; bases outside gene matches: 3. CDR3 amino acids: CASSLSGGAYEQYF. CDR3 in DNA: TGTGCCAGCAGCTTGAGCGGGGGGGCCTACGAGCAGTACTTC.

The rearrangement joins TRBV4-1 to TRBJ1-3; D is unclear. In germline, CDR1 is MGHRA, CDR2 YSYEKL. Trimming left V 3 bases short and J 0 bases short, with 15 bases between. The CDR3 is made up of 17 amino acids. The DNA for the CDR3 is TGCGCCAGCAGCCAGGGCTGGCAGAGACGCTCTGGAAACACCATATATTTT. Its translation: CASSQGWQRRSGNTIYF.

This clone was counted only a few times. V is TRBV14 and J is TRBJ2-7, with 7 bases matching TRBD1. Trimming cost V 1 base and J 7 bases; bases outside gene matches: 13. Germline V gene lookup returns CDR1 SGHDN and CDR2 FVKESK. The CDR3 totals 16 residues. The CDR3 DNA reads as TGTGCCAGCAGCCAAGTTTTGACAGGGTGGGGCGGTGAGCAGTACTTC. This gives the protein CASSQVLTGWGGEQYF.

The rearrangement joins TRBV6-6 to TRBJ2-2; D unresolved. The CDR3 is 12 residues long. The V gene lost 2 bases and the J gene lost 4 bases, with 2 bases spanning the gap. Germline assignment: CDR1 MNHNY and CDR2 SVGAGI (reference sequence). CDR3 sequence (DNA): TGTGCCAGCAGTTACGGCACCGGGGAGCTGTTTTTT. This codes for CASSYGTGELFF.

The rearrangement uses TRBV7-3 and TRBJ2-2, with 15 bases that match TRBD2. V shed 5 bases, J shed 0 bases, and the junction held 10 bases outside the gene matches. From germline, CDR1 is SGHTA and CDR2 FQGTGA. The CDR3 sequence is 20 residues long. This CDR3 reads CASSLPRTSGGDSNTGELFF. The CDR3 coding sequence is TGTGCCAGCAGCCTACCCCGGACTAGCGGGGGGGATTCGAACACCGGGGAGCTGTTTTTT.

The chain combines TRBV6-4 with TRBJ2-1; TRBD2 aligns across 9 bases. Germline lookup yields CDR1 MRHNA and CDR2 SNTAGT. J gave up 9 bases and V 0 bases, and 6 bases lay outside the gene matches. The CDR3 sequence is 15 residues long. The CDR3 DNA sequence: TGTGCCAGCAGTGACTCGGGCGGGGGGGCTGGTGAGCAGTTCTTC. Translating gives CASSDSGGGAGEQFF.

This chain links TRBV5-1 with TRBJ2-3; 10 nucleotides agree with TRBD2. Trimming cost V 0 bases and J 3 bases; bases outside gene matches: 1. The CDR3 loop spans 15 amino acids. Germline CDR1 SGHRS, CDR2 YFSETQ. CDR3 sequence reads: CASSLALAGTDTQYF. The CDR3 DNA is TGCGCCAGCAGCTTGGCACTAGCGGGGACAGATACGCAGTATTTT. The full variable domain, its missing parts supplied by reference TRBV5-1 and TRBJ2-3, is KAGVTQTPRYLIKTRGQQVTLSCSPISGHRSVSWYQQTPGQGLQFLFEYFSETQRNKGNFPGRFSGRQFSNSRSEMNVSTLELGDSALYLCASSLALAGTDTQYFGPGTRLTVL.

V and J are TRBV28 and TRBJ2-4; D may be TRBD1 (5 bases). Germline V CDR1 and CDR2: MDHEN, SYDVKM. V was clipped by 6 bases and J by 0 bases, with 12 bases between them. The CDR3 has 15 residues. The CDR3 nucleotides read TGTGCCAGCAGAAGGGGTAGGGTAGCCAAAAACATTCAGTACTTC. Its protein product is CASRRGRVAKNIQYF. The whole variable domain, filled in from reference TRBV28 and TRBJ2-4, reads DVKVTQSSRYLVKRTGEKVFLECVQDMDHENMFWYRQDPGLGLRLIYFSYDVKMKEKGDIPEGYSVSREKKERFSLILESASTNQTSMYLCASRRGRVAKNIQYFGAGTRLSVL.

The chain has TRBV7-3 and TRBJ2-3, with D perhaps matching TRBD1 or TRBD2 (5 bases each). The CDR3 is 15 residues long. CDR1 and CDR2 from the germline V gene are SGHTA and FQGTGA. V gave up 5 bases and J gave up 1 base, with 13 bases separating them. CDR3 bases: TGTGCCAGCAGCCCCGAGGGGCAACGCACAGATACGCAGTATTTT. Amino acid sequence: CASSPEGQRTDTQYF.

CDR3 loop: CASSFKRVPYEQYF. The CDR3 nucleotides read TGTGCCAGCAGCTTTAAGCGGGTCCCCTACGAGCAGTACTTC. The J gene is TRBJ2-7, the V gene TRBV13; perhaps TRBD2 as D (6 bases). CDR1 is PRHDT, CDR2 FYEKMQ, per germline (reference sequence). Between the trimmed V and J ends, which lost 3 bases and 2 bases, there was a span of 11 bases. This CDR3 is 14 amino acids long. Variable domain in full (rest from reference TRBV13 and TRBJ2-7): AAGVIQSPRHLIKEKRETATLKCYPIPRHDTVYWYQQGPGQDPQFLISFYEKMQSDKGSIPDRFSAQQFSDYHSELNMSSLELGDSALYFCASSFKRVPYEQYFGPGTRLTVT.

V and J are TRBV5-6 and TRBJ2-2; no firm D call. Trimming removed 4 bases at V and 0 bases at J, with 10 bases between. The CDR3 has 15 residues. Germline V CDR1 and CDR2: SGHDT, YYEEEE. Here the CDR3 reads CASSLQFPNTGELFF. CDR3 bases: TGTGCCAGCAGCCTACAGTTTCCGAACACCGGGGAGCTGTTTTTT. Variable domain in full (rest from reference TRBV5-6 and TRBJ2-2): DAGVTQSPTHLIKTRGQQVTLRCSPKSGHDTVSWYQQALGQGPQFIFQYYEEEERQRGNFPDRFSGHQFPNYSSELNVNALLLGDSALYLCASSLQFPNTGELFFGEGSRLTVL.

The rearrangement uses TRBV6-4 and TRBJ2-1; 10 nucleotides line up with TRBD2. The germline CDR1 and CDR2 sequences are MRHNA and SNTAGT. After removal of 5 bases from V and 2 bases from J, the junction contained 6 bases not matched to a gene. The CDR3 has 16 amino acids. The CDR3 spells CASSKSGGAAYNEQFF. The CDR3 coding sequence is TGTGCCAGCAGTAAAAGCGGGGGGGCCGCCTACAATGAGCAGTTCTTC.

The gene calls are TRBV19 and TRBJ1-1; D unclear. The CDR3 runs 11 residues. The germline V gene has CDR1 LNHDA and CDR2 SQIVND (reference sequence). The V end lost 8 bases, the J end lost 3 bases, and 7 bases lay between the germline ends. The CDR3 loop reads CASRSYTEAFF. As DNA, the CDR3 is TGTGCCAGTCGATCTTACACTGAAGCTTTCTTT.

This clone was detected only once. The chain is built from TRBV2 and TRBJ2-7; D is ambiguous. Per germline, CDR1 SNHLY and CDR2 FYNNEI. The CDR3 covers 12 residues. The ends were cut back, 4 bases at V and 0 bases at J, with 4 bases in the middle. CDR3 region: CASSATSYEQYF. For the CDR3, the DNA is TGTGCCAGCAGTGCCACCTCCTACGAGCAGTACTTC.

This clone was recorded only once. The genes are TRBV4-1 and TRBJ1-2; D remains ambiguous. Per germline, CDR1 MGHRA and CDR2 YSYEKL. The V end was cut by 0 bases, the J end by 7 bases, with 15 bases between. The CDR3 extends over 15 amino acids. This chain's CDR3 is CASSQERFSGLGYTF. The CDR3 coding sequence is TGCGCCAGCAGCCAAGAAAGATTTTCGGGTCTTGGCTACACCTTC.

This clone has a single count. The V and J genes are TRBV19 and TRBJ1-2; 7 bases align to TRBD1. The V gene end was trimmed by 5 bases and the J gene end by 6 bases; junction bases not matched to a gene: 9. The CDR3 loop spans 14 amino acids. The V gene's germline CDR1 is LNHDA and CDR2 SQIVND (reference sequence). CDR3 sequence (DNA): TGTGCCAGTAGTTCATGGACAGGTTGGGATGGCTACACCTTC. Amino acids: CASSSWTGWDGYTF.

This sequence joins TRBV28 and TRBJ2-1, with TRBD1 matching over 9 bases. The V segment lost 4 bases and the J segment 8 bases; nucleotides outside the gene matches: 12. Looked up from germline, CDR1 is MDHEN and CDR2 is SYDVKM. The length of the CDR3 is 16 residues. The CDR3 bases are TGTGCCAGCAGTTCCGGGACCGGGACAGGGTACGATGAGCAGTTCTTC. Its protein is CASSSGTGTGYDEQFF.

CDR3 bases: TGCGCCAGCAGCTTGTTGTGGAGAGCTAACTATGGCTACACCTTC. Amino acids: CASSLLWRANYGYTF. The rearrangement joins TRBV5-1 to TRBJ1-2; no firm D call. The CDR3 loop spans 15 amino acids. The V gene's germline CDR1 is SGHRS and CDR2 YFSETQ. V lost 1 base to trimming and J lost 0 bases, with 10 bases between them.

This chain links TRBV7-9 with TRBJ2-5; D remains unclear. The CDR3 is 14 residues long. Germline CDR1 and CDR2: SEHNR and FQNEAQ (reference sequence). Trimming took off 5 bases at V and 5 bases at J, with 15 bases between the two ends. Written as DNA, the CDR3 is TGTGCCAGCAGCATGGTCATCCGCCAGGAGACCCAGTACTTC. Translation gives CASSMVIRQETQYF. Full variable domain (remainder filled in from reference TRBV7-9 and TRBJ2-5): DTGVSQNPRHKITKRGQNVTFRCDPISEHNRLYWYRQTLGQGPEFLTYFQNEAQLEKSRLLSDRFSAERPKGSFSTLEIQRTEQGDSAMYLCASSMVIRQETQYFGPGTRLLVL.

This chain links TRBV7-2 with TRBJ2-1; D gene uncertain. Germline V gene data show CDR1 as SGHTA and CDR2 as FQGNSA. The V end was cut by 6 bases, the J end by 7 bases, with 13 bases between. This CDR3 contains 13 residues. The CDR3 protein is CASRRIQLNEQFF. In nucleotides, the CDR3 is TGTGCCAGCAGGAGAATACAGTTGAATGAGCAGTTCTTC.